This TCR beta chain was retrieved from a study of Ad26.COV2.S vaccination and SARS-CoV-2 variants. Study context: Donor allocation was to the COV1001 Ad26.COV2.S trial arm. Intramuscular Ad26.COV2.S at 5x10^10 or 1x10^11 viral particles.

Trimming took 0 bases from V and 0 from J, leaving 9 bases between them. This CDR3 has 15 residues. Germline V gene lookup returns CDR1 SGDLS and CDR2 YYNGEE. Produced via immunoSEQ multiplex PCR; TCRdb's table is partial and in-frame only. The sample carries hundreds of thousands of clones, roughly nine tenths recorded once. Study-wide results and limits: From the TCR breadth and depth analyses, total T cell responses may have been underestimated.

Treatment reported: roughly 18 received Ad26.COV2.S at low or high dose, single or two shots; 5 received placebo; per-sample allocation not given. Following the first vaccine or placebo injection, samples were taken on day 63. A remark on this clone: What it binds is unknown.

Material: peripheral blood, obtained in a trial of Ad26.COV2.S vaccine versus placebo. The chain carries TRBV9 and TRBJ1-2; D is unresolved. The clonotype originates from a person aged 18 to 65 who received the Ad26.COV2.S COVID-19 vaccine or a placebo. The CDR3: CASSVASSPNYGYTF. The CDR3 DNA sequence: TGTGCCAGCAGCGTAGCGTCCAGCCCTAACTATGGCTACACCTTC.